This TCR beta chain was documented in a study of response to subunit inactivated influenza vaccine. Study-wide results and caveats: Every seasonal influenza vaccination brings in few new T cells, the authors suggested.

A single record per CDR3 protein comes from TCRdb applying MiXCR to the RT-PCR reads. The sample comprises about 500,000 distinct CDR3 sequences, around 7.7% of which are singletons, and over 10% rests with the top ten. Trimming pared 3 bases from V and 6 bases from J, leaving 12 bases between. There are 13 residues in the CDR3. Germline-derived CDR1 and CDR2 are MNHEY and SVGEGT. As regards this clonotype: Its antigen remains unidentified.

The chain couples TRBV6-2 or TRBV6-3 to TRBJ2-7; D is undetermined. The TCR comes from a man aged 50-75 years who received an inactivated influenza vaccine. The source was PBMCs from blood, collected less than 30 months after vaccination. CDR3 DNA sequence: TGTGCCAGCAGTTATGGGCCGCCGGGCGAGCAGTACTTC. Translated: CASSYGPPGEQYF.